Listed below are T cell receptor beta chains from one sample, sequenced in a study of blood T cell repertoires in COVID-19. The protocol was immunoSEQ multiplex PCR, while the TCRdb copy is restricted to in-frame clones and leaves out a portion. Of roughly 260,000 clones detected, roughly 88% appear once; the ten largest clones hold approximately 2%. The sequencing input was peripheral blood. Receptors were obtained from a woman between 40 and 50 years old who had recovered from COVID-19. CDR3s include the opening cysteine and the closing phenylalanine or tryptophan. The D gene is left open where the match is weak. Expanded clones are given a class, and other clones once, few, many or no size at all.

D: -; V: TRBV11-3; length: 11; J: TRBJ2-1; size: -; DNA: TGTGCCAGCCAAGCCGACAATGAGCAGTTCTTC; CDR3: CASQADNEQFF
D: TRBD2; V: TRBV7-2; length: 17; J: TRBJ2-2; size: -; DNA: TGTGCCAGCAGCATTACTAGCGGGGGGTCATACACCGGGGAGCTGTTTTTT; CDR3: CASSITSGGSYTGELFF
D: TRBD1; V: TRBV7-2; length: 14; J: TRBJ2-2; size: -; DNA: TGTGCCAGCAGCGACCCGGGACAGACCGGGGAGCTGTTTTTT; CDR3: CASSDPGQTGELFF
D: TRBD2; V: TRBV6-5; length: 15; J: TRBJ2-5; size: once; DNA: TGTGCCAGCAGTTACTCGGCGGGAGGAATAGAGACCCAGTACTTC; CDR3: CASSYSAGGIETQYF
D: -; V: TRBV20-1; length: 11; J: TRBJ1-2; size: -; DNA: TGCAGTGCCGGGACAAGATATGGCTACACCTTC; CDR3: CSAGTRYGYTF
D: TRBD1; V: TRBV12-3/TRBV12-4; length: 13; J: TRBJ1-2; size: -; DNA: TGTGCCAGCAGTCAACAGGGGTACTATGGCTACACCTTC; CDR3: CASSQQGYYGYTF
D: -; V: TRBV6-5; length: 12; J: TRBJ1-5; size: -; DNA: TGTGCCAGCGGGCGCCCGGTAGAGCCCCAGCATTTT; CDR3: CASGRPVEPQHF
D: TRBD2; V: TRBV4-3; length: 18; J: TRBJ2-3; size: once; DNA: TGCGCCAGCAGCCCGGGACTAGCGGGGGGGCCGAGCACAGATACGCAGTATTTT; CDR3: CASSPGLAGGPSTDTQYF
D: TRBD1; V: TRBV4-3; length: 15; J: TRBJ1-2; size: -; DNA: TGCGCCAGCAGCCAAGAACAGGGGGCTAACTATGGCTACACCTTC; CDR3: CASSQEQGANYGYTF
D: -; V: TRBV5-6; length: 14; J: TRBJ1-3; size: once; DNA: TGTGCCAGCAGCTTGGGGGCAGCTGGAAACACCATATATTTT; CDR3: CASSLGAAGNTIYF
D: -; V: TRBV6-2/TRBV6-3; length: 12; J: TRBJ1-2; size: -; DNA: TGTGCCAGCAGCGCGGGTCATCGTGGCTACACCTTC; CDR3: CASSAGHRGYTF
D: TRBD1; V: TRBV25-1; length: 14; J: TRBJ2-5; size: -; DNA: TGTGCCACATCAACCGGGACAGGGGTAGAGACCCAGTACTTC; CDR3: CATSTGTGVETQYF